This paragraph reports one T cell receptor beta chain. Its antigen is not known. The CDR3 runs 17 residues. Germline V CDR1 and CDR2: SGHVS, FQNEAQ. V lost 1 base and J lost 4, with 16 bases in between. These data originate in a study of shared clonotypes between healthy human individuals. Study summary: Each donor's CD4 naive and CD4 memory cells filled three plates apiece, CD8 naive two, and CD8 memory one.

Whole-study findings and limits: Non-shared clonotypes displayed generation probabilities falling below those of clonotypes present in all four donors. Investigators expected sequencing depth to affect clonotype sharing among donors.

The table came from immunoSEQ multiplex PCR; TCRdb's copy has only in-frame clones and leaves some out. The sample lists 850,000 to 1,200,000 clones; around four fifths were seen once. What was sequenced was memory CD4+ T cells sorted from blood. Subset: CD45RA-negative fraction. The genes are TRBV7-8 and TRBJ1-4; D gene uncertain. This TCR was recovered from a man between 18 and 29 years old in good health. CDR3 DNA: TGTGCCAGCAGCTTAGTTGATTCAGTTCAGGTTAATGAAAAACTGTTTTTT. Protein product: CASSLVDSVQVNEKLFF.